The 2 T cell receptor beta chains listed next were all sequenced from one sample in a study of T cell responses to AZD1222 COVID-19 vaccine. Sequenced by immunoSEQ multiplex PCR; TCRdb stores in-frame clones only, minus some. Among some 130,000 clones, around nine tenths were seen once, and the ten largest hold roughly 2%. The sequencing used peripheral blood, collected on day 0 of AZD1222 vaccination. The receptors here all came from an adult in good health.

The chain recombines TRBV6-5 with TRBJ2-7; 8 nucleotides agree with TRBD1. The CDR3 has 15 residues. Per the germline V gene, CDR1 is MNHEY and CDR2 is SVGAGI. Trimming at V came to 2 bases and at J to 2 bases, leaving 5 bases not matched to a gene. The CDR3 protein is CASSYDGQGTYEQYF. In nucleotides, the CDR3 is TGTGCCAGCAGTTACGACGGACAGGGAACCTACGAGCAGTACTTC.

The rearrangement uses TRBV13 and TRBJ1-1; D gene unclear. Germline values: CDR1 PRHDT, CDR2 FYEKMQ (reference sequence). The V end lost 3 bases, the J end lost 1 base, and 6 bases lay between the germline ends. The length of the CDR3 is 13 residues. The CDR3: CASSFTENTEAFF. The CDR3 DNA reads TGTGCCAGCAGCTTTACAGAGAACACTGAAGCTTTCTTT.